This TCR beta chain was sequenced in a study of immune heterogeneity within non-small cell lung tumors. Study-wide background: Of the tumors, a few were squamous cell, around 9 non-squamous, and 1 not otherwise specified.

General observations from the study: Although only moderate, the correlation of local T-cell clonality with local tumor mutational burden was significant (R around 0.34).

The authors used about 610 ng of bulk tumor genomic DNA per sample as template. Multiple widely separated biopsies were taken from each primary tumor at surgery. It was patients with untreated, newly diagnosed non-small cell lung cancer who underwent curative surgery. A total of under 16 patients with newly diagnosed non-small cell lung cancer, all of whom were undergoing surgery with curative intent, made up the donors. Looked up from germline, CDR1 is DFQATT and CDR2 is SNEGSKA (reference sequence). Unmatched junction bases numbered 13, after V lost 5 bases and J lost 5 bases. The CDR3 totals 15 residues. It was with 32 V and 13 J primers that multiplex PCR amplified TCR beta CDR3. TCRdb re-called the multiplex PCR reads with MiXCR, one entry per CDR3 protein. Of about 15,000 distinct CDR3 sequences listed, approximately 30% are singletons. In this sample, this clonotype is medium-sized (0.01 to 0.1%). As yet, its antigen is unknown.

The TCR originated in a woman aged 45 to 65 with non-small cell lung cancer. Sequencing input: lung tumor tissue. The chain carries TRBV20-1 and TRBJ2-7, with 9 nucleotides matching TRBD2. This CDR3 is CSAGGASGEWDEQYF. In DNA form, the CDR3 reads TGCAGTGCTGGGGGGGCTAGCGGGGAGTGGGACGAGCAGTACTTC.